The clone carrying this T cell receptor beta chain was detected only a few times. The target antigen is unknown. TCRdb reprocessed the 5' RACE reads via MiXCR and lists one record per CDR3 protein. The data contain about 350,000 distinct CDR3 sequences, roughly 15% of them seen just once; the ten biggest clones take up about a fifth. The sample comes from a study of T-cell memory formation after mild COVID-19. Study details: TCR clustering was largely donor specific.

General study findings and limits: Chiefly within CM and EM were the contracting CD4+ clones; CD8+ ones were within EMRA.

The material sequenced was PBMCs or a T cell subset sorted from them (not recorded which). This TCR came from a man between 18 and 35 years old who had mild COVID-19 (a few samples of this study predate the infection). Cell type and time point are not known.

CDR3 DNA sequence: TGTGCCAGCAGTTCCACAGGGGTGGACACCGGGGAGCTGTTTTTT. Its translation: CASSSTGVDTGELFF. V and J are TRBV12-3 or TRBV12-4 and TRBJ2-2, with 7 bases aligning to TRBD1. V was pared by 4 bases and J by 3 bases, with 5 bases of the junction left unmatched. The CDR3 has 15 residues.